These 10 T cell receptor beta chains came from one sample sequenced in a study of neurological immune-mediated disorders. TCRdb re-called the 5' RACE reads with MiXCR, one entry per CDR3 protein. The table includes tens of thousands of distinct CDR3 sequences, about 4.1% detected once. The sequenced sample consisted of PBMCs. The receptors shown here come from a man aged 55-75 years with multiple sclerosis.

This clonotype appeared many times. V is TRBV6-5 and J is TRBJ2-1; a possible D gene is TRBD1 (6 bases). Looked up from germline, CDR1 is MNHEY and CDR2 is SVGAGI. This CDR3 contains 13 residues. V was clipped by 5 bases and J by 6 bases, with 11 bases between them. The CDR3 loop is CASSLDRLNEQFF. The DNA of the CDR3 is TGTGCCAGCAGTCTGGACAGACTCAATGAGCAGTTCTTC.

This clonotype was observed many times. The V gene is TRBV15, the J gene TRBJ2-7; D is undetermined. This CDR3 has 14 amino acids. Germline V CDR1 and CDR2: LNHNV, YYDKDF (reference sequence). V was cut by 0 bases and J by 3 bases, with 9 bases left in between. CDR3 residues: CATSRDLGSYEQYF. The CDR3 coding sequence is TGTGCCACCAGCAGAGATCTGGGCAGCTACGAGCAGTACTTC.

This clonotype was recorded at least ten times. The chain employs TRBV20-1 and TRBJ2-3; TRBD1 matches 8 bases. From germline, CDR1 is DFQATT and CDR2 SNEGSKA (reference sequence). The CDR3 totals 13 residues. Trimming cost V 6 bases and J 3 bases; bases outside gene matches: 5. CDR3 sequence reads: CSARDRQTDTQYF. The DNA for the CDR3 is TGCAGTGCCAGGGACAGGCAAACAGATACGCAGTATTTT.

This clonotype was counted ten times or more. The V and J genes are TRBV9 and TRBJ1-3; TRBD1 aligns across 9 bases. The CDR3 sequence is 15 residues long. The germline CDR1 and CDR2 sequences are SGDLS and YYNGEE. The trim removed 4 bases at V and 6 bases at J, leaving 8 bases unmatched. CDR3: CASSSSGQGSNTIYF. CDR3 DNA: TGTGCCAGCAGCTCCTCGGGACAGGGATCAAACACCATATATTTT. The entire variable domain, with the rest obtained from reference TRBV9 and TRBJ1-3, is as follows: DSGVTQTPKHLITATGQRVTLRCSPRSGDLSVYWYQQSLDQGLQFLIQYYNGEERAKGNILERFSAQQFPDLHSELNLSSLELGDSALYFCASSSSGQGSNTIYFGEGSWLTVV.

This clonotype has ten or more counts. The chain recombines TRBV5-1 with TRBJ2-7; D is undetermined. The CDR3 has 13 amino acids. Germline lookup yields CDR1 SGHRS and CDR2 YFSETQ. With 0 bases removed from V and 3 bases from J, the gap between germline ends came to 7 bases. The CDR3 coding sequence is TGCGCCAGCAGCTTGGCGGAAAGCTACGAGCAGTACTTC. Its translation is CASSLAESYEQYF.

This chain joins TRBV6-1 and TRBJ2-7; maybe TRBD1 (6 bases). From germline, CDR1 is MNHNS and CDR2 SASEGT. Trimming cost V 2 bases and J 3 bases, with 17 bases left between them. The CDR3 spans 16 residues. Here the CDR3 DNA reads TGTGCCAGCAGTGAATATATACCCACAGGGATCTACGAGCAGTACTTC. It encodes CASSEYIPTGIYEQYF.

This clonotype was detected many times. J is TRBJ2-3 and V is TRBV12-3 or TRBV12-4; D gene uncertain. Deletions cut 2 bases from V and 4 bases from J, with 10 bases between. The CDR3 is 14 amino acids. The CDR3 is CASSLPSEADTQYF. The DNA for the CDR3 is TGTGCCAGCAGTTTACCGTCTGAGGCAGATACGCAGTATTTT.

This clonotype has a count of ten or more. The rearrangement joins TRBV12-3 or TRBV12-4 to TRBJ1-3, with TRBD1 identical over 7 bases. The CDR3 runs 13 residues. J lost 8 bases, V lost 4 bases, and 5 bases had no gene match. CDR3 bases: TGTGCCAGCAGTTACCGACAGGGAGACACCATATATTTT. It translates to CASSYRQGDTIYF.

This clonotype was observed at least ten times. For the CDR3, the DNA is TGTGCCAGCAGCTTCGACACCGGGACAGGGAACACCGGGGAGCTGTTTTTT. Translating gives CASSFDTGTGNTGELFF. V and J are TRBV7-2 and TRBJ2-2, with 8 positions matching TRBD1. Trimming at V came to 3 bases and at J to 1 base, leaving 7 bases not matched to a gene. The germline V gene encodes CDR1 SGHTA and CDR2 FQGNSA. CDR3 length: 17 residues.

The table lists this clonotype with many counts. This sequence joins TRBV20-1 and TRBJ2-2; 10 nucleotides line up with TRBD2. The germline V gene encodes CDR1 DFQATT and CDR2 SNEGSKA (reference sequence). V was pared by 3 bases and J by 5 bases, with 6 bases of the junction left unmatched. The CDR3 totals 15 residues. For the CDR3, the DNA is TGCAGTGCTAGGCTCGGGACTAGCGTTACCGGGGAGCTGTTTTTT. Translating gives CSARLGTSVTGELFF.